At least ten counts were recorded for the clone carrying this TCR beta chain. Trimming took 5 bases from V and 6 from J; bases not matched to a gene: 3. This CDR3 contains 13 residues. Germline CDR1 and CDR2: SEHNR and FQNEAQ (reference sequence). This sample was included in a study of Graves' ophthalmopathy and Graves' hyperthyroidism. Study at large: Peripheral blood was gathered at first diagnosis, ahead of any treatment whatsoever.

TCR beta CDR3 regions were amplified from RNA transcripts. HTBI primers served in a first-round RT-PCR, which a second-round multiplex PCR followed. TCRdb called the multiplex PCR reads again in MiXCR, with one record for every CDR3 protein. The table includes 300,000 to 450,000 distinct CDR3 sequences, approximately 18% detected once. Included hyperthyroidism patients were aged 18 to 65 and newly diagnosed (under 2 months' duration). Diagnoses were established from clinical symptoms, serum thyroxine, TRAb, thyroid ultrasound and orbital computed tomography. As the starting material, approximately 10 ml of fresh peripheral blood yielded the PBMCs.

The clonotype originates from an adult woman with stable Graves' hyperthyroidism. This chain uses TRBV7-9 with TRBJ2-2; 7 nucleotides agree with TRBD1. Sequenced sample: peripheral blood. For the CDR3, the DNA is TGTGCCAGCAGCACTGGGACAGCCGGGGAGCTGTTTTTT. This sequence encodes CASSTGTAGELFF. The full variable domain, in which reference TRBV7-9 and TRBJ2-2 provide the parts outside the CDR3, is DTGVSQNPRHKITKRGQNVTFRCDPISEHNRLYWYRQTLGQGPEFLTYFQNEAQLEKSRLLSDRFSAERPKGSFSTLEIQRTEQGDSAMYLCASSTGTAGELFFGEGSRLTVL.